In its sample, the clone carrying this T cell receptor beta chain was seen many times. V lost 5 bases, J lost 0 bases, and 19 bases lay in between. CDR1 MNHNY and CDR2 SVGAGI come from the germline V gene (reference sequence). This CDR3 has 18 amino acids. Method: immunoSEQ multiplex PCR; TCRdb's copy keeps in-frame clones and lacks some. Of 200,000 or so clones listed, 88% are singletons. The recovered donors of Cohort 3 showed two negative PCRs, clearance, or symptom resolution. The data derive from a study of blood T cell repertoires in COVID-19. Sequenced sample: PBMCs or T cells enriched from blood (not recorded which). The J gene is TRBJ1-4, the V gene TRBV6-6, with D possibly being TRBD1 (5 bases). The TCR comes from a woman in her 30s who had recovered from COVID-19. The CDR3 DNA reads as TGTGCCAGCAGTCGGTTCCAGGGTGCCCTCGCAACTAATGAAAAACTGTTTTTT. Residues: CASSRFQGALATNEKLFF.